This entry lists 27 T cell receptor beta chains sequenced from one sample in a study of a mutant IDH1 vaccine in newly diagnosed glioma. Profiling relied on immunoSEQ multiplex PCR, and the TCRdb table lists in-frame clones only, not all of them. The top ten hold 0.55% to 0.7% of the sample, which has 110,000 or so clones, roughly 90% seen once. These receptors' targets are unknown. Sample time point: week 11, during vaccination. Vaccine doses each comprised 300 ug of mutant IDH1 20-mer peptide, with topical imiquimod. The source was PBMCs, collected from a glioma patient whose treatment included an IDH1 peptide vaccine. These receptors were taken from a woman between 45 and 60 years old with glioma.

This chain links TRBV11-2 with TRBJ2-7; D remains unclear. Looked up from germline, CDR1 is SGHAT and CDR2 is FQNNGV. This CDR3 is 14 amino acids long. Trimming stripped 3 bases from V and 7 bases from J, with 16 bases between. The CDR3 coding sequence is TGTGCCAGCAGCTTCCTAGGCTCTCCCCTTGAGCAGTACTTC. Its protein is CASSFLGSPLEQYF.

This sequence joins TRBV6-5 and TRBJ1-1, with 8 bases aligning to TRBD1. CDR1 MNHEY and CDR2 SVGAGI come from the germline V gene. This CDR3 contains 14 residues. The junction had 4 bases not matched to a gene; V was cut back by 7 bases and J by 0 bases. The CDR3 loop is CASTEDRVNTEAFF. The CDR3 DNA reads as TGTGCCAGCACCGAGGACAGGGTGAACACTGAAGCTTTCTTT.

The chain joins TRBV19 to TRBJ1-5; a possible D gene is TRBD1 (6 bases). Germline V lookup: CDR1 LNHDA, CDR2 SQIVND (reference sequence). The V and J ends lost 5 bases and 0 bases respectively, with 17 bases between them. The CDR3 extends over 17 amino acids. The CDR3 spells CASSPLGQHYSNQPQHF. CDR3 DNA sequence: TGTGCCAGTAGTCCCCTCGGACAGCATTATAGCAATCAGCCCCAGCATTTT.

The gene calls are TRBV2 and TRBJ1-1; D is uncertain. The CDR3 has 14 residues. The germline gives CDR1 SNHLY, CDR2 FYNNEI. Trimming removed 6 bases from V and 0 bases from J, with 11 bases in between. In nucleotides, the CDR3 is TGTGCCAGCAGGGGTGGGAGGATGAACACTGAAGCTTTCTTT. Translated, it gives CASRGGRMNTEAFF. Filled out from reference TRBV2 and TRBJ1-1, the complete variable domain reads EPEVTQTPSHQVTQMGQEVILRCVPISNHLYFYWYRQILGQKVEFLVSFYNNEISEKSEIFDDQFSVERPDGSNFTLKIRSTKLEDSAMYFCASRGGRMNTEAFFGQGTRLTVV.

This chain joins TRBV27 and TRBJ2-2; 7 bases are shared with TRBD1. The trim removed 7 bases at V and 3 bases at J, leaving 14 bases unmatched. This CDR3 has 17 residues. CDR1 is MNHEY, CDR2 SMNVEV, per germline (reference sequence). CDR3: CASTLSRGPRDTGELFF. In DNA, the CDR3 is TGTGCCAGCACCCTTTCTAGGGGGCCTCGGGACACCGGGGAGCTGTTTTTT.

The rearrangement links TRBV6-1 to TRBJ2-7; D could derive from TRBD1 or TRBD2 (5 bases each). Germline CDR1 reads MNHNS; CDR2 reads SASEGT. The V end lost 4 bases, the J end lost 6 bases, and 19 bases lay between the germline ends. This CDR3 region has 15 residues. The CDR3 reads CASSVGTSPVVEQYF. The CDR3 nucleotides read TGTGCCAGCAGTGTAGGGACCTCCCCGGTGGTCGAGCAGTACTTC.

This clone was recorded a few times. The chain combines TRBV5-1 with TRBJ1-1; 7 bases are a match to TRBD1. The V gene end was trimmed by 0 bases and the J gene end by 6 bases; junction bases not matched to a gene: 2. The CDR3 contains 13 residues. Germline CDR1 and CDR2: SGHRS and YFSETQ. The CDR3 DNA reads TGCGCCAGCAGCTTGGGTGGACAGGCTGAAGCTTTCTTT. Protein product: CASSLGGQAEAFF.

This chain uses TRBV30 with TRBJ1-3; perhaps TRBD1 as D (5 bases). The CDR3 runs to 16 residues. CDR1 is GTSNPN, CDR2 SVGIG, per germline (reference sequence). Trimming cost V 0 bases and J 4 bases, with 16 bases left between them. CDR3 region: CAWSVTGPGTGNTIYF. DNA for the CDR3: TGTGCCTGGAGTGTAACAGGCCCGGGGACGGGAAACACCATATATTTT. The whole variable domain, filled in from reference TRBV30 and TRBJ1-3, reads SQTIHQWPATLVQPVGSPLSLECTVEGTSNPNLYWYRQAAGRGLQLLFYSVGIGQISSEVPQNLSASRPQDRQFILSSKKLLLSDSGFYLCAWSVTGPGTGNTIYFGEGSWLTVV.

The chain is built from TRBV30 and TRBJ1-1, with D possibly matching TRBD1 (6 bases). The germline CDR1 and CDR2 sequences are GTSNPN and SVGIG (reference sequence). V lost 0 bases to trimming and J lost 7 bases, with 6 bases between them. This CDR3 is built from 11 residues. The CDR3 coding sequence is TGTGCCTGGAGTGTAGGGGGTGAAGCTTTCTTT. Its protein product is CAWSVGGEAFF.

The CDR3, as DNA: TGTGCCAGCAGGGGTACAGGGTCTAACACTGAAGCTTTCTTT. This codes for CASRGTGSNTEAFF. V usage is TRBV28 and J usage is TRBJ1-1; TRBD1 might be the D (6 bases). The CDR3 spans 14 residues. Germline lookup yields CDR1 MDHEN and CDR2 SYDVKM. V was shortened by 6 bases and J by 2 bases, with 13 bases between the two germline ends.

The gene calls are TRBV11-2 and TRBJ1-4; D remains ambiguous. The V gene lost 0 bases and the J gene lost 8 bases, with 10 bases spanning the gap. This CDR3 spans 14 amino acids. CDR1 and CDR2 (germline): SGHAT, FQNNGV. This CDR3 is CASSLETRIEKLFF. CDR3 DNA: TGTGCCAGCAGCTTAGAAACTCGGATCGAAAAACTGTTTTTT.

V gene TRBV30 combines with J gene TRBJ1-1; D is unresolved. V lost 2 bases, J lost 2 bases, and 3 bases lay in between. This CDR3 has 11 amino acids. Germline V lookup: CDR1 GTSNPN, CDR2 SVGIG (reference sequence). CDR3 sequence: CAWSINTEAFF. The CDR3 DNA follows: TGTGCCTGGAGTATCAACACTGAAGCTTTCTTT.

The chain employs TRBV13 and TRBJ2-7; D unresolved. V lost 0 bases, J lost 0 bases, and 18 bases lay in between. The CDR3 sequence is 18 residues long. Germline loops: CDR1 PRHDT, CDR2 FYEKMQ (reference sequence). The chain's CDR3 is CASSLGGYVAEYSYEQYF. Here the CDR3 DNA reads TGTGCCAGCAGCTTAGGGGGTTACGTAGCAGAATACTCCTACGAGCAGTACTTC.

The CDR3 DNA follows: TGTGCCAGCTCACCTGGACGGCAATACGAGCAGTACTTC. Translating gives CASSPGRQYEQYF. V is TRBV18 and J is TRBJ2-7, with D unclear. V was shortened by 3 bases and J by 4 bases, with 10 bases between the two germline ends. Germline V gives CDR1 KGHSH, CDR2 LQKENI. CDR3 length: 13 residues.

The chain has TRBV6-6 and TRBJ2-3; no clear D. CDR1 is MNHNY and CDR2 is SVGAGI in the germline V gene (reference sequence). The V end lost 8 bases, the J end lost 2 bases, and 14 bases lay between the germline ends. The length of the CDR3 is 14 residues. The CDR3 region is CASGILLNTDTQYF. CDR3 nucleotide sequence: TGTGCCAGCGGAATACTTTTAAACACAGATACGCAGTATTTT.

The chain carries TRBV7-2 and TRBJ2-2; maybe TRBD2 (6 bases). Trimming shortened V by 3 bases and J by 1 base, and 18 bases separated the two germline ends. Germline CDR1 reads SGHTA; CDR2 reads FQGNSA. This CDR3 contains 18 residues. CDR3 in amino acids: CASSLGGSGARNTGELFF. DNA of the CDR3: TGTGCCAGCAGCTTGGGAGGTAGCGGAGCCCGGAACACCGGGGAGCTGTTTTTT.

The chain has TRBV18 and TRBJ1-4, with a possible D match to TRBD1 (6 bases). With 0 bases removed from V and 7 bases from J, the gap between germline ends came to 12 bases. Germline lookup yields CDR1 KGHSH and CDR2 LQKENI. CDR3 size: 15 residues. CDR3 region: CASSPPFGQFEKLFF. The DNA for the CDR3 is TGTGCCAGCTCACCACCGTTTGGACAGTTTGAAAAACTGTTTTTT.

This clone was seen just once. J is TRBJ1-6 and V is TRBV4-1, with unresolved D. This CDR3 is 15 amino acids long. With 0 bases removed from V and 4 bases from J, the gap between germline ends came to 7 bases. CDR1 and CDR2 from the germline V gene are MGHRA and YSYEKL. CDR3 residues: CASSQEGAYNSPLHF. The DNA for the CDR3 is TGCGCCAGCAGCCAAGAGGGTGCATATAATTCACCCCTCCACTTT.

The CDR3 spells CASSIVGEQFF. CDR3 DNA: TGTGCCAGCAGCATAGTAGGTGAGCAGTTCTTC. The chain links TRBV7-9 to TRBJ2-1; D is uncertain. The CDR3 contains 11 residues. Germline V CDR1 and CDR2: SEHNR, FQNEAQ (reference sequence). V was pared by 5 bases and J by 9 bases, with 8 bases between.

The rearrangement uses TRBV6-5 and TRBJ1-6; the D is unclear. The germline V and J ends were trimmed by 4 bases and 7 bases, with 11 bases remaining between them. Germline CDR1 MNHEY, CDR2 SVGAGI. The CDR3 is made up of 14 amino acids. CDR3 in amino acids: CASSFDGWNSPLHF. In nucleotides, the CDR3 is TGTGCCAGCAGTTTTGACGGGTGGAATTCACCCCTCCACTTT.

The chain has TRBV7-6 and TRBJ1-1; 8 bases match TRBD1. With 3 bases clipped from V and 4 bases from J, the junction kept 1 base outside the gene matches. The CDR3 consists of 13 residues. Germline V lookup: CDR1 SGHVS, CDR2 FNYEAQ. The CDR3 protein is CASSFDRGTEAFF. As DNA, the CDR3 is TGTGCCAGCAGCTTCGACAGGGGCACTGAAGCTTTCTTT.

This chain links TRBV28 with TRBJ2-3; 16 bases fit TRBD2. Germline V lookup: CDR1 MDHEN, CDR2 SYDVKM. V lost 10 bases and J lost 0; bases outside the gene matches: 4. The CDR3 extends over 16 amino acids. The CDR3 loop reads CAIQGLAGGSTDTQYF. DNA of the CDR3: TGTGCCATCCAGGGACTAGCGGGAGGGAGCACAGATACGCAGTATTTT.

The CDR3 spells CASSFTGVGTEAFF. CDR3 DNA sequence: TGTGCCAGCAGTTTTACAGGGGTGGGCACTGAAGCTTTCTTT. The chain recombines TRBV28 with TRBJ1-1; 7 bases are a match to TRBD1. There are 14 residues in the CDR3. The V and J ends lost 3 bases and 4 bases, in that order; junction bases with no gene match: 5. From germline, CDR1 is MDHEN and CDR2 SYDVKM.

The rearrangement links TRBV5-6 to TRBJ2-7; D possibly corresponds to TRBD1 (5 bases). Per the germline V gene, CDR1 is SGHDT and CDR2 is YYEEEE. V dropped 4 bases and J dropped 3 bases, with 14 bases sitting between them. This CDR3 contains 14 residues. CDR3 nucleotides: TGTGCCAGCAGCGCGACTGGGGCCTACTACGAGCAGTACTTC. This gives the protein CASSATGAYYEQYF.

V is TRBV7-8 and J is TRBJ1-3; 7 bases are shared with TRBD1. With 4 bases clipped from V and 2 bases from J, the junction kept 11 bases outside the gene matches. This CDR3 contains 17 residues. CDR1 is SGHVS, CDR2 FQNEAQ, per germline. The CDR3 is CASSSPPYRGTGNTIYF. The CDR3 DNA reads as TGTGCCAGCAGCTCCCCTCCCTACAGGGGCACTGGAAACACCATATATTTT.

The J gene is TRBJ2-7, the V gene TRBV2, with D unclear. The CDR3 sequence is 13 residues long. V gave up 8 bases and J gave up 2 bases, with 13 bases separating them. The germline gives CDR1 SNHLY, CDR2 FYNNEI. For the CDR3, the DNA is TGTGCCAGCGGTTATGGGATTCCCTACGAGCAGTACTTC. Translated: CASGYGIPYEQYF.

The V gene is TRBV19, the J gene TRBJ1-5, with D possibly TRBD1 on 6 matching bases. Germline V lookup: CDR1 LNHDA, CDR2 SQIVND (reference sequence). This CDR3 contains 15 residues. Trimming cost V 3 bases and J 0 bases, with 9 bases left between them. DNA of the CDR3: TGTGCCAGTAGTATCGGGACAAATAGCAATCAGCCCCAGCATTTT. It yields the protein CASSIGTNSNQPQHF.